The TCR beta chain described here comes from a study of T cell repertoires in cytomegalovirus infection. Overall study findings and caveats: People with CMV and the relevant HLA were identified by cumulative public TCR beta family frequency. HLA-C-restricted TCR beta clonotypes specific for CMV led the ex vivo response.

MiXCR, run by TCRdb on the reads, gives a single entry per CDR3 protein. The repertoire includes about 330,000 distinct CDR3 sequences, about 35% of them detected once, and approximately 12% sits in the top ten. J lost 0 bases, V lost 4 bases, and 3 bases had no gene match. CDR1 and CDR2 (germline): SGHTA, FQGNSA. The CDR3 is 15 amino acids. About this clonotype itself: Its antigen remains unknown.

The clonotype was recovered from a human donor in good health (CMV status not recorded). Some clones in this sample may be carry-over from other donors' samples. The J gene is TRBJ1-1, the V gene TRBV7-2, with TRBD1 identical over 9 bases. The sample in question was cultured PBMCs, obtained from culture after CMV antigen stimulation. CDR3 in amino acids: CASSWTGDLNTEAFF. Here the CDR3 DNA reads TGTGCCAGCAGCTGGACAGGGGACCTGAACACTGAAGCTTTCTTT.